The source of this TCR beta chain is a study of Ad26.COV2.S vaccination and SARS-CoV-2 variants. Study as a whole: In the study, Ad26.COV2.S was injected intramuscularly once, or twice 56 days apart. Study outcomes and limitations: Recipients of either vaccine or placebo displayed similar breadth of non-spike TCRs.

Concerning this clone: The antigen is undetermined.

Sequenced by immunoSEQ multiplex PCR; TCRdb stores in-frame clones only, minus some. The sample shows hundreds of thousands of clones, roughly 90% of them seen only once. Treatment indicated: roughly 19 received Ad26.COV2.S at low or high dose, single or two shots; roughly five received placebo; per-sample allocation not given. The samples were gathered on day 63 after the first injection of vaccine or placebo. Germline assignment: CDR1 LNHDA and CDR2 SQIVND (reference sequence). V shed 2 bases, J shed 0 bases, and the junction held 13 bases outside the gene matches. The CDR3 loop spans 18 amino acids.

The starting material was peripheral blood, obtained in a trial of Ad26.COV2.S vaccine versus placebo. This receptor was identified in a person between 18 and 60 years old who received the Ad26.COV2.S COVID-19 vaccine or a placebo. The rearrangement joins TRBV19 to TRBJ2-7, with 7 positions matching TRBD1. CDR3 in amino acids: CASSINGPDRSFSYEQYF. The CDR3 region has the DNA TGTGCCAGTAGTATAAACGGCCCGGACAGGTCTTTCTCCTACGAGCAGTACTTC.